The clone carrying this T cell receptor (beta chain) was seen a single time. Authors' analysis steps: Amplification of reference gene primers provided the estimated nucleated cell counts. TCRdb's table, derived via immunoSEQ multiplex PCR, lists solely in-frame clones and lacks some. The V and J calls and clone size are taken from that table; D and trimming were inferred from the DNA. The sample lists 160,000 or so clones; around 76% were seen once. Per germline, CDR1 SGHRS and CDR2 YFSETQ. The trim removed 4 bases at V and 3 bases at J, leaving 6 bases unmatched. The CDR3 runs 14 residues. These data are taken from a study of blood T cell repertoires in COVID-19.

The sample taken for sequencing was peripheral blood. This rearrangement joins TRBV5-1 to TRBJ2-7; 8 bases are a match to TRBD1. This clonotype was sampled from a woman aged 70-85 years with acute or convalescent COVID-19. CDR3: CASSDRTGFYEQYF. CDR3 coding DNA: TGCGCCAGCAGCGACCGGACAGGGTTCTACGAGCAGTACTTC.